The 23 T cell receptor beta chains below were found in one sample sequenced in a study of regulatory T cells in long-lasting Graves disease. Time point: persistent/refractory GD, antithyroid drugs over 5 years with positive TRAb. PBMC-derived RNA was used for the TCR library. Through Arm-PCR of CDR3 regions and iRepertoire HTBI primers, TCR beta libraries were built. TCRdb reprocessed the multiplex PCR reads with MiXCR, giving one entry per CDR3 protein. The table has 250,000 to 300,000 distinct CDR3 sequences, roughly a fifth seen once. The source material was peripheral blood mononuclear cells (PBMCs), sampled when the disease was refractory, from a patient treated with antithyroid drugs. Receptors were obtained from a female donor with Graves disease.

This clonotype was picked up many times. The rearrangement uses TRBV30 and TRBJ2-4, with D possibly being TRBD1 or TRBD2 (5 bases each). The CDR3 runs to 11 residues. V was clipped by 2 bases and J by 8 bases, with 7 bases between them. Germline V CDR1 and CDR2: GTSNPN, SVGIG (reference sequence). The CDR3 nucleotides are TGTGCCTGGAGTCCGGGGCACATTCAGTACTTC. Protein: CAWSPGHIQYF.

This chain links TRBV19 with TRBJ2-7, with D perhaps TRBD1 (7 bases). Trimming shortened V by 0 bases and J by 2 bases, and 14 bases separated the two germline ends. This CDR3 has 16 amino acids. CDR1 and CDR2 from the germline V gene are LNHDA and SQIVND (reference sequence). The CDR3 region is CASSIEGRTGAYEQYF. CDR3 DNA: TGTGCCAGTAGTATAGAGGGGAGGACAGGAGCCTACGAGCAGTACTTC.

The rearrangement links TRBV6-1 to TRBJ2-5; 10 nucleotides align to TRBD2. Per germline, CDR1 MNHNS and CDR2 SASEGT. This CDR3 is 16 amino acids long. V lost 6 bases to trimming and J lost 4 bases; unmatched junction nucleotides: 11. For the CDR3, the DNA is TGTGCCAGCAGCTGGAGCGGGAGGGCCCTCGGAGAGACCCAGTACTTC. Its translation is CASSWSGRALGETQYF.

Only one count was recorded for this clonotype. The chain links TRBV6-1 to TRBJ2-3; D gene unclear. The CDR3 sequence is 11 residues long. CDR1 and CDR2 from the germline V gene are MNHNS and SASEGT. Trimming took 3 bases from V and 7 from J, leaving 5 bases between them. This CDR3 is CASSDGYTQYF. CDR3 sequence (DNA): TGTGCCAGCAGTGACGGATATACGCAGTATTTT.

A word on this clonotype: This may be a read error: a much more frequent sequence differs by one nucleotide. CDR3 sequence: CASIDQGAPGIETRYF. CDR3 coding DNA: TGTGCCAGCATTGACCAGGGGGCCCCTGGTATAGAGACCCGGTACTTC. The chain employs TRBV2 and TRBJ2-5; 8 positions agree with TRBD1. Germline CDR1 SNHLY, CDR2 FYNNEI. The CDR3 sequence is 16 residues long. The full variable domain, in which reference TRBV2 and TRBJ2-5 provide the parts outside the CDR3, is EPEVTQTPSHQVTQMGQEVILRCVPISNHLYFYWYRQILGQKVEFLVSFYNNEISEKSEIFDDQFSVERPDGSNFTLKIRSTKLEDSAMYFCASIDQGAPGIETRYFGPGTRLLVL.

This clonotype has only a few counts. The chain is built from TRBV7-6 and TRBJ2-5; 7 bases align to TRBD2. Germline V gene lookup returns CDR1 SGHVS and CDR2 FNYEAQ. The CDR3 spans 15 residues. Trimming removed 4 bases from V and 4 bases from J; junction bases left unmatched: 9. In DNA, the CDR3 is TGTGCCAGCAGCTCCGAAAGCGGGATGAGAGAGACCCAGTACTTC. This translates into CASSSESGMRETQYF.

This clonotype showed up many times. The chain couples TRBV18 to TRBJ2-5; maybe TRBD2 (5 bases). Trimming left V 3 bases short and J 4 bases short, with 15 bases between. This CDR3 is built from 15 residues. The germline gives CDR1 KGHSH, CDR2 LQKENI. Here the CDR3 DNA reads TGTGCCAGCTCACCGTCGGGGAGACCCCGAGAGACCCAGTACTTC. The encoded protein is CASSPSGRPRETQYF.

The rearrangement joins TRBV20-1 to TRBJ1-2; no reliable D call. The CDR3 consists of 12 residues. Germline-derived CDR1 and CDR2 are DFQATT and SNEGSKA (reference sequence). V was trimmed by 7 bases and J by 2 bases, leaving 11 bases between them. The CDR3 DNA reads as TGCAGTGTCGAGACGGACAACTATGGCTACACCTTC. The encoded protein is CSVETDNYGYTF.

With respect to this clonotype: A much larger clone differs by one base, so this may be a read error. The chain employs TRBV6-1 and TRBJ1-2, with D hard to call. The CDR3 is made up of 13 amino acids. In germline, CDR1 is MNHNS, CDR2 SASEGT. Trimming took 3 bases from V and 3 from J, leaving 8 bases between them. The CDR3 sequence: CASSDSTDYGYTF. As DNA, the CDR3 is TGTGCCAGCAGTGACAGCACTGACTATGGCTACACCTTC.

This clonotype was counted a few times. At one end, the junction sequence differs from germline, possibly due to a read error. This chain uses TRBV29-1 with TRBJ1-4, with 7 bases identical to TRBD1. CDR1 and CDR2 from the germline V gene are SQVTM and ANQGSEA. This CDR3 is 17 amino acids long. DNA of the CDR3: TGCAGCGTTGAAGGGCAACCTACAGGGGACTCTAATGAAGAACTGTTTTTT. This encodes CSVEGQPTGDSNEELFF.

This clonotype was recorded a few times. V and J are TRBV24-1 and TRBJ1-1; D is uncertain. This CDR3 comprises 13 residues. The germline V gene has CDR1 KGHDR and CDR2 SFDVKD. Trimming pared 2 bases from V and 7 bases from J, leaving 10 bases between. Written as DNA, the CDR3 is TGTGCCACCAGTGATTGCTGTCAGGATGAAGCTTTCTTT. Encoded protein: CATSDCCQDEAFF.

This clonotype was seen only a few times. The CDR3, as DNA: TGTGCCAGCAGTTTCCGGGGGGTAGGCTCTGAAGCTTTCTTT. Encoded protein: CASSFRGVGSEAFF. The chain couples TRBV6-5 to TRBJ1-1; the D gene is possibly TRBD1 (5 bases). Trimming shortened V by 4 bases and J by 6 bases, and 15 bases separated the two germline ends. There are 14 residues in the CDR3. CDR1 and CDR2 from the germline V gene are MNHEY and SVGAGI.

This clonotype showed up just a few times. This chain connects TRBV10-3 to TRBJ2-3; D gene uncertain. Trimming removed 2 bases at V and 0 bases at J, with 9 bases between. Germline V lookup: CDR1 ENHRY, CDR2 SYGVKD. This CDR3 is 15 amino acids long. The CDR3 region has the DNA TGTGCCATCAGTGAGGGCCAACCAAGCACAGATACGCAGTATTTT. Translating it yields CAISEGQPSTDTQYF.

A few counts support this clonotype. CDR3 residues: CASSLAGFGNQPQHF. The CDR3 DNA reads TGCGCCAGCAGCTTGGCCGGGTTTGGTAATCAGCCCCAGCATTTT. The chain combines TRBV5-1 with TRBJ1-5, with unresolved D. The length of the CDR3 is 15 residues. The V end was cut by 0 bases, the J end by 4 bases, with 11 bases between. Per germline, CDR1 SGHRS and CDR2 YFSETQ.

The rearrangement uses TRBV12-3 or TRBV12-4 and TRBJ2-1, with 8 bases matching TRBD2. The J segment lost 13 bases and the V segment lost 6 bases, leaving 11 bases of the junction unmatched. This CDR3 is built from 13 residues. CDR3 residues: CASSPDSSGTQFF. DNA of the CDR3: TGTGCCAGCAGCCCTGATAGTAGCGGGACACAGTTCTTC.

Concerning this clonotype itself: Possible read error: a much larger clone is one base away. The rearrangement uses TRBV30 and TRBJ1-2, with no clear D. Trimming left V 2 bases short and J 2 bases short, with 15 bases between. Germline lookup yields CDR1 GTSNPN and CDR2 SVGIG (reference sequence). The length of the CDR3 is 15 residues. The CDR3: CAWSSLLDGNYGYTF. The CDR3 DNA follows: TGTGCCTGGAGTTCCCTCCTCGACGGGAACTATGGCTACACCTTC.

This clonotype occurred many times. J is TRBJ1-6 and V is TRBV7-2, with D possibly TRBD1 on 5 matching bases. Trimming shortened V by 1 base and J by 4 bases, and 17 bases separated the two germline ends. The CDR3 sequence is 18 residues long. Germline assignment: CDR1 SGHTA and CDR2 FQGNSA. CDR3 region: CASSLDPTAQGYNSPLHF. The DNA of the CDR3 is TGTGCCAGCAGCTTAGACCCGACAGCCCAAGGGTATAATTCACCCCTCCACTTT.

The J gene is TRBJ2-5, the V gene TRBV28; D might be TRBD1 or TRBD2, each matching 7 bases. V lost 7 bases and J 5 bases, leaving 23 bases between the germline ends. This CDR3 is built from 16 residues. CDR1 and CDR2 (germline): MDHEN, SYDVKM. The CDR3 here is CASTEPAGGGLETQYF. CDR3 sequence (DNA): TGTGCCAGCACCGAACCCGCAGGGGGGGGGTTGGAGACCCAGTACTTC.

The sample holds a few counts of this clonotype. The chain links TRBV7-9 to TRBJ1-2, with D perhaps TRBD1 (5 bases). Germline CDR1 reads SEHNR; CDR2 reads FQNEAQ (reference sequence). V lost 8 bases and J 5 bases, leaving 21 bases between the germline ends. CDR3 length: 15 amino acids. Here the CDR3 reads CASGRGETAHYGYTF. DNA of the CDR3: TGTGCCAGCGGCCGGGGCGAGACAGCTCATTATGGCTACACCTTC.

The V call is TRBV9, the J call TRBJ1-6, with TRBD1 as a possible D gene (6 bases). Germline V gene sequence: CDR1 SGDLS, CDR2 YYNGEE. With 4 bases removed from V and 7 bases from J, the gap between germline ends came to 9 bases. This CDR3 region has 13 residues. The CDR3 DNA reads TGTGCCAGCAGCCGAGGGGGGAATTCACCCCTCCACTTT. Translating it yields CASSRGGNSPLHF.

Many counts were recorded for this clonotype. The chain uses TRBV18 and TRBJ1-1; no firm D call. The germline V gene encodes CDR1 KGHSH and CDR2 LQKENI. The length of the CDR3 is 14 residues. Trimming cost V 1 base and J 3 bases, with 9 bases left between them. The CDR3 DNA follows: TGTGCCAGCTCACCACGGGTGGGAGACACTGAAGCTTTCTTT. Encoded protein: CASSPRVGDTEAFF.

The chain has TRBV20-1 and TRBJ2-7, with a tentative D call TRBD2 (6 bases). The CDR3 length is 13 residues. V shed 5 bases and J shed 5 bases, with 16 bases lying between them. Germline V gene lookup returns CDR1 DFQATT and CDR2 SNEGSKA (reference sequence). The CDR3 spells CSAHASDPDEQYF. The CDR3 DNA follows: TGCAGTGCTCACGCTAGCGATCCCGACGAGCAGTACTTC.

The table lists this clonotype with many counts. The CDR3 loop is CASSLGTGESYGYTF. CDR3 bases: TGCGCCAGCAGCTTGGGTACAGGCGAAAGCTATGGCTACACCTTC. The chain is built from TRBV5-1 and TRBJ1-2, with a possible D match to TRBD1 (5 bases). With 0 bases removed from V and 4 bases from J, the gap between germline ends came to 13 bases. CDR1 and CDR2 (germline): SGHRS, YFSETQ. The CDR3 contains 15 residues.